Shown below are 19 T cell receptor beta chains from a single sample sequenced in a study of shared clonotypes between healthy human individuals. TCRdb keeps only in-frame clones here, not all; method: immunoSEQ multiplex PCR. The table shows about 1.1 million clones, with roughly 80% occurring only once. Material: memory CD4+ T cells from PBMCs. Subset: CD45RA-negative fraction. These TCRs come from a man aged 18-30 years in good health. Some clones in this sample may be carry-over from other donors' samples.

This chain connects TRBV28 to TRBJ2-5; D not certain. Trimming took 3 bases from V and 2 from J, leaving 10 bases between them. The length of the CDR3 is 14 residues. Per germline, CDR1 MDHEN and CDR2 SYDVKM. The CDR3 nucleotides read TGTGCCAGCAGTTTGGTAGGACGGCAAGAGACCCAGTACTTC. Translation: CASSLVGRQETQYF.

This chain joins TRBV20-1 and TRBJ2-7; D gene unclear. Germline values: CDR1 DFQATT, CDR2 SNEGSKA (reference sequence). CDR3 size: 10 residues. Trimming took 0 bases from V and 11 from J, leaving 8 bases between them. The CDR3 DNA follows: TGCAGTGCTAGAGATCTTCTCGAGTACTTC. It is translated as CSARDLLEYF.

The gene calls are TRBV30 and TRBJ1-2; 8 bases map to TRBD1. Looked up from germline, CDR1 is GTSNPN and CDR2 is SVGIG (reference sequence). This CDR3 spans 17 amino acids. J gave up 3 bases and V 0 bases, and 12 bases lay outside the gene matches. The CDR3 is CAWSVRKQGAPDYGYTF. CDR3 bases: TGTGCCTGGAGTGTGAGAAAGCAGGGGGCGCCGGACTATGGCTACACCTTC.

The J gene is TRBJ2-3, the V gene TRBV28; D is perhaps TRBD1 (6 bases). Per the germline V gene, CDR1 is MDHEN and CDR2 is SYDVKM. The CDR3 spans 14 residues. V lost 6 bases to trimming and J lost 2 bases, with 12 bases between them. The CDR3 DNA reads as TGTGCCAGCAGCAAACGGACAGACACAGATACGCAGTATTTT. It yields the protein CASSKRTDTDTQYF. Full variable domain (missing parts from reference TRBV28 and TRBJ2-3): DVKVTQSSRYLVKRTGEKVFLECVQDMDHENMFWYRQDPGLGLRLIYFSYDVKMKEKGDIPEGYSVSREKKERFSLILESASTNQTSMYLCASSKRTDTDTQYFGPGTRLTVL.

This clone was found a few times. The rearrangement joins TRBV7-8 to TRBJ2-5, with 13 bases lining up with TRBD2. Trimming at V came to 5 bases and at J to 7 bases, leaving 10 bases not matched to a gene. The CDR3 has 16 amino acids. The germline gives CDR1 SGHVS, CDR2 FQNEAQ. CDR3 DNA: TGTGCCAGCAGCACCAGGACTAGCGGGAGTTACGGGACCCAGTACTTC. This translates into CASSTRTSGSYGTQYF.

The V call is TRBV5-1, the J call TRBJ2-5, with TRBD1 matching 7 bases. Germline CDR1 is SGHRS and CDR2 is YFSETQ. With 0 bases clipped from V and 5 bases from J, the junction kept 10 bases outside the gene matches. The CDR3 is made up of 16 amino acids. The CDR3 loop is CASSLGGQASGETQYF. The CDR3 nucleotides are TGCGCCAGCAGCTTGGGCGGACAGGCCTCAGGGGAGACCCAGTACTTC.

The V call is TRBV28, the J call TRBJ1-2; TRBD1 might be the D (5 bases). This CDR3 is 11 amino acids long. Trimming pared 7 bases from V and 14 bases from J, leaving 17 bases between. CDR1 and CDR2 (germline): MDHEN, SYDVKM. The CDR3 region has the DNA TGTGCCAGCACCTCCGACAGAGCGGGAACCTTC. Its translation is CASTSDRAGTF.

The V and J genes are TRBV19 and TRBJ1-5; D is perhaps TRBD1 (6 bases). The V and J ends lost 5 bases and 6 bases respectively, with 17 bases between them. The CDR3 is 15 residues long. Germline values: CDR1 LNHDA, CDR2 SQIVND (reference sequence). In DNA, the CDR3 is TGTGCCAGTAGTTCCGAGCAGGGGATTTTTCAGCCCCAGCATTTT. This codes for CASSSEQGIFQPQHF.

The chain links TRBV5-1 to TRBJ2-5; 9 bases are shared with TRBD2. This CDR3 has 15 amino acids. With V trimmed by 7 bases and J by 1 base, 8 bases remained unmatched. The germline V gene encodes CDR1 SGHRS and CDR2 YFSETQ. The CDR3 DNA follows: TGCGCCAGCGGCCCTCTAGCGGGATCCCAAGAGACCCAGTACTTC. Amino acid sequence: CASGPLAGSQETQYF.

CDR3 sequence: CASYSQASTDTQYF. The CDR3 bases are TGTGCCTCCTACTCACAGGCTAGCACAGATACGCAGTATTTT. The V gene is TRBV5-4, the J gene TRBJ2-3, with D possibly matching TRBD1 (5 bases). This CDR3 spans 14 amino acids. The ends were cut back, 10 bases at V and 0 bases at J, with 15 bases in the middle. Germline V gene data show CDR1 as SGHNT and CDR2 as YYREEE (reference sequence).

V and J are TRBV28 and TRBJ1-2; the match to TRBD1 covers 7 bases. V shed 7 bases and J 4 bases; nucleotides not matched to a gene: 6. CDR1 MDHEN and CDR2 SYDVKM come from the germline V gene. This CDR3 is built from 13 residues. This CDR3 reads CASNQGQTYGYTF. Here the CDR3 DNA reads TGTGCCAGCAACCAGGGACAGACCTATGGCTACACCTTC.

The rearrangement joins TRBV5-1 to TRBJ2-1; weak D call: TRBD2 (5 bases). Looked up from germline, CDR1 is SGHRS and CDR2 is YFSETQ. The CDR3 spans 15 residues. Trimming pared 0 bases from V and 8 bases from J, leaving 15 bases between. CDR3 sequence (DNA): TGCGCCAGCAGCTTGGGCCCCGTAGCGTTGGATGAGCAGTTCTTC. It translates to CASSLGPVALDEQFF.

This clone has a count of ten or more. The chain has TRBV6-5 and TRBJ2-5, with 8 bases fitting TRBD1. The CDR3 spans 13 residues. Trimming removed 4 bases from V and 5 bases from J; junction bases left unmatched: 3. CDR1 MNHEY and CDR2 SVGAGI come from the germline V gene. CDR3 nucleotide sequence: TGTGCCAGCAGTTCCTACAGGGGGGAGACCCAGTACTTC. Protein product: CASSSYRGETQYF.

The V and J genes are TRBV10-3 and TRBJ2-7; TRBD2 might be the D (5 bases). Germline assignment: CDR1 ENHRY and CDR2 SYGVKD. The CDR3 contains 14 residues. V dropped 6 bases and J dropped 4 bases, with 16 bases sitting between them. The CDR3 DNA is TGTGCCATCAGCCGCACTAGGACGGAATACGAGCAGTACTTC. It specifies CAISRTRTEYEQYF.

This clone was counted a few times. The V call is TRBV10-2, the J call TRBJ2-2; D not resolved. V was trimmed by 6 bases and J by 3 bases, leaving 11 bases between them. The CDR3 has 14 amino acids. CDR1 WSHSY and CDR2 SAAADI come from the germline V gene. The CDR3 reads CASRGSGDTGELFF. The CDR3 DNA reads TGCGCCAGCAGGGGATCTGGCGACACCGGGGAGCTGTTTTTT.

The CDR3 coding sequence is TGTGCCAGCAGCGGCGGATCGCGGAGAGGCGAGCAGTACTTC. Translated: CASSGGSRRGEQYF. The chain couples TRBV9 to TRBJ2-7, with unresolved D. Per germline, CDR1 SGDLS and CDR2 YYNGEE. Trimming shortened V by 3 bases and J by 6 bases, and 16 bases separated the two germline ends. The CDR3 has 14 residues.

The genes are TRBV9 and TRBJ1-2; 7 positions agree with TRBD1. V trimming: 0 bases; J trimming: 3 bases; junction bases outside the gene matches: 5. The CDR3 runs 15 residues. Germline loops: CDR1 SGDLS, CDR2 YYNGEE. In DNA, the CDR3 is TGTGCCAGCAGCGTAGGACAGGGCGGGCACTATGGCTACACCTTC. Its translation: CASSVGQGGHYGYTF.

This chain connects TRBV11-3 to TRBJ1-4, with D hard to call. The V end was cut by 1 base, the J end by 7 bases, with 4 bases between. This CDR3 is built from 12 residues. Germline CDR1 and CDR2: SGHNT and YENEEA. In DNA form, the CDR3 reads TGTGCCAGCAGCTTAGGAAGTGAAAAACTGTTTTTT. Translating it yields CASSLGSEKLFF.

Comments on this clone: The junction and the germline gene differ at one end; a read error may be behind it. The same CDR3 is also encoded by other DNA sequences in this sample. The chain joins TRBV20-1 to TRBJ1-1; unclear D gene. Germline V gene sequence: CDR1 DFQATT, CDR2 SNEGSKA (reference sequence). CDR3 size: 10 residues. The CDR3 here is CSAAQRPLAF. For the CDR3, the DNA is TGCAGCGCTGCCCAGAGACCCCTCGCCTTT.